One sample yielded the 3 T cell receptor beta chains listed below, sequenced in a study of identical twins. TCRdb re-called the 5' RACE reads through MiXCR, storing one row per CDR3 protein. The sample carries 350,000 to 400,000 distinct CDR3 sequences, approximately 9.1% recorded once. Sequencing was performed on naive T cells sorted from blood. The receptors originated from a woman aged 45-65 years in good health.

V gene TRBV18 combines with J gene TRBJ1-1; D call uncertain. Germline CDR1 reads KGHSH; CDR2 reads LQKENI. Trimming removed 4 bases at V and 3 bases at J, with 15 bases between. The CDR3 is 15 amino acids. This CDR3 reads CASSQKRPDDTEAFF. CDR3 in DNA: TGTGCCAGCTCACAAAAACGTCCGGACGACACTGAAGCTTTCTTT.

This clonotype appeared many times. The chain recombines TRBV7-8 with TRBJ2-7, with D possibly matching TRBD1 (5 bases). The V and J ends lost 5 bases and 6 bases respectively, with 14 bases between them. The length of the CDR3 is 13 residues. Looked up from germline, CDR1 is SGHVS and CDR2 is FQNEAQ. The CDR3 DNA reads as TGTGCCAGCAGCGCATCGTGGGGCAGCGAGCAGTACTTC. Protein product: CASSASWGSEQYF.

The chain joins TRBV29-1 to TRBJ1-1, with D unclear. This CDR3 has 13 residues. The germline gives CDR1 SQVTM, CDR2 ANQGSEA. Deletions cut 4 bases from V and 6 bases from J, with 15 bases between. In DNA form, the CDR3 reads TGCAGCGTTGTAAGGGATCTGGGCCCTGAAGCTTTCTTT. Its protein is CSVVRDLGPEAFF.